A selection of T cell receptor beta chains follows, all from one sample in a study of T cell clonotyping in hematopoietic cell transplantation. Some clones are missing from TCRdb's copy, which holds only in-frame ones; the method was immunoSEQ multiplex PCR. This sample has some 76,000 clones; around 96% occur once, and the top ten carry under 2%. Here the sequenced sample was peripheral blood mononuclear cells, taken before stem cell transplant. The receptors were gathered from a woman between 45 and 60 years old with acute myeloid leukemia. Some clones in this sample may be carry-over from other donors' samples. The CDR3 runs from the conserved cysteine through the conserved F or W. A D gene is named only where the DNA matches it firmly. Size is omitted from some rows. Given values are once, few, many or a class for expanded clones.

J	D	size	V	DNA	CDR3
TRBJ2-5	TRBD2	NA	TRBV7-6	TGTGCCAGCAGCTTAGGGGTCGCTAGCGGGGGGGAGACCCAGTACTTC	CASSLGVASGGETQYF
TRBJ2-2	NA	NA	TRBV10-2	TGCGCCAGCAGAGGTGGGAATACGAACACCGGGGAGCTGTTTTTT	CASRGGNTNTGELFF
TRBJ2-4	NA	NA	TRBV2	TGTGCCAGCAGTGAAGGGGGGGCGGGAGCCAAAAACATTCAGTACTTC	CASSEGGAGAKNIQYF
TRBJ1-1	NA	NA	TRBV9	TGTGCCAGCAGCGTAGGCCGAGGATCGAACACTGAAGCTTTCTTT	CASSVGRGSNTEAFF
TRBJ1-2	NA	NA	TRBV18	TGTGCCAGCTCCCCGGACCAGGCAAACTATGGCTACACCTTC	CASSPDQANYGYTF
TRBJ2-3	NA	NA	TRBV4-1	TGCGCCAGCAGCCGAGGACTGCGCACAGATACGCAGTATTTT	CASSRGLRTDTQYF
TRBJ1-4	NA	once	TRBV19	TGTGCCAGTAGTTCCGGGACGGGATCCGGTGAAAAACTGTTTTTT	CASSSGTGSGEKLFF
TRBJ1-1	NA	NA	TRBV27	TGTGCCAGCAGTTTAAGAAGGGGGGCACAAAACACTGAAGCTTTCTTT	CASSLRRGAQNTEAFF
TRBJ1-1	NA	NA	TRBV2	TGTGCCAGTTATCGGGCTAGGATCAACACTGAAGCTTTCTTT	CASYRARINTEAFF
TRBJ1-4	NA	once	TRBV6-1	TGTGCCAGCACTCAAGGCGGAGGGGATGGAAAACTGTTTTTT	CASTQGGGDGKLFF
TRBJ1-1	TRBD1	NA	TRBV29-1	TGCAGCGTCGGGACAGGAGGGAACACTGAAGCTTTCTTT	CSVGTGGNTEAFF
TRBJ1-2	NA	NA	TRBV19	TGTGCCAGTAGTATCCGAGGACGGGACTATGGCTACACCTTC	CASSIRGRDYGYTF
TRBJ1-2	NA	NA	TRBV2	TGTGCCAGCAGAGAAGGGGGGAACTATGGCTACACCTTC	CASREGGNYGYTF
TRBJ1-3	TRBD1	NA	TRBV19	TGTGCCAGTAGTACTCGATTCGCGGACAGGGAAGGAAACACCATATATTTT	CASSTRFADREGNTIYF
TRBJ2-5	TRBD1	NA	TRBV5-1	TGCGCCAGCAGCTTGGGGACAGGGTTGGAGACCCAGTACTTC	CASSLGTGLETQYF
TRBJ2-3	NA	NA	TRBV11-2	TGTGCCAGCAGACGAATCCGGGCAGACGTCACAGATACGCAGTATTTT	CASRRIRADVTDTQYF
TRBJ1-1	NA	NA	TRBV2	TGTGCCAGCAGTGAAGCGGGGGACGGTCCCACGGACACTGAAGCTTTCTTT	CASSEAGDGPTDTEAFF
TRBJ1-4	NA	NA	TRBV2	TGTGCCAGTGGCGCTCTAGGATGGAATGAAAAACTGTTTTTT	CASGALGWNEKLFF
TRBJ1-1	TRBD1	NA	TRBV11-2	TGTGCCAGCAGCCCGCACAGGGGGCTATTCTCGACTGAAGCTTTCTTT	CASSPHRGLFSTEAFF
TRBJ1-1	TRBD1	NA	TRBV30	TGTGCCTGGAGTCCCTTGACAGGGATTATTCCGGACACTGAAGCTTTCTTT	CAWSPLTGIIPDTEAFF
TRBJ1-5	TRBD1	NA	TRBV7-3	TGTGCCAGCAGCTTTCACAGGGAGAGGGGGCTCTATAGCAATCAGCCCCAGCATTTT	CASSFHRERGLYSNQPQHF
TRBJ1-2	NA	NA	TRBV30	TGTGCCTGGGGTTCAGCTTATGGCTACACCTTC	CAWGSAYGYTF
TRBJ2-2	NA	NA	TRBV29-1	TGCAGCGCTTACTCGGGCAGGGGAAACACCGGGGAGCTGTTTTTT	CSAYSGRGNTGELFF
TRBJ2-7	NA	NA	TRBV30	TGTGCCTGGAGTGTACTGGGGAACTCCTACGAGCAGTACTTC	CAWSVLGNSYEQYF